This TCR beta chain was recovered during a study of cytomegalovirus exposure and HLA in healthy donors. General study points: The dataset shows that most TCR sequences were rare, while some public TCRs occurred in many donors. Sequences of the TCR beta chain were said to predict the HLA-A and HLA-B alleles of most subjects accurately.

Details on this clone: Antigen specificity is unknown.

PCR amplification relied on 60 Vbeta primers (plus 13 Jbeta primers). The repertoire was sequenced with immunoSEQ multiplex PCR; TCRdb's copy has only in-frame clones and lacks some. The table records 90,000 to 130,000 clones, about three quarters of them present only once. The CDR3 covers 15 residues. V lost 7 bases and J 3 bases, leaving 16 bases between the germline ends. The germline V gene has CDR1 MDHEN and CDR2 SYDVKM. Regarding donors, all were healthy bone marrow donors. Material for sequencing was PBMCs. The clonotype originates from a woman aged 60-75 years in good health and CMV-seropositive. This chain links TRBV28 with TRBJ1-5; TRBD1 might be the D (5 bases). CDR3 protein: CASNPQGNPNQPQHF. The DNA for the CDR3 is TGTGCCAGCAATCCCCAGGGCAATCCCAATCAGCCCCAGCATTTT.